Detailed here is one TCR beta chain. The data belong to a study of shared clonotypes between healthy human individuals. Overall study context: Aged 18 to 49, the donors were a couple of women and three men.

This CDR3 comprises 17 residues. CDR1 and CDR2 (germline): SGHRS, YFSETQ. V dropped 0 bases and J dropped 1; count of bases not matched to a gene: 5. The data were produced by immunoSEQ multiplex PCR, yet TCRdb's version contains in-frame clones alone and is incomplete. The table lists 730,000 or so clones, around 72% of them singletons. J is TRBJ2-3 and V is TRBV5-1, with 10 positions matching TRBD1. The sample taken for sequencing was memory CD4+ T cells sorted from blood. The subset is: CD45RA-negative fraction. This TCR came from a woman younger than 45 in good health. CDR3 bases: TGCGCCAGCAGCTTGGGGTCCGGGACAGGGGGCACAGATACGCAGTATTTT. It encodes CASSLGSGTGGTDTQYF. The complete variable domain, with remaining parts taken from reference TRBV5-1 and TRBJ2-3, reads KAGVTQTPRYLIKTRGQQVTLSCSPISGHRSVSWYQQTPGQGLQFLFEYFSETQRNKGNFPGRFSGRQFSNSRSEMNVSTLELGDSALYLCASSLGSGTGGTDTQYFGPGTRLTVL.